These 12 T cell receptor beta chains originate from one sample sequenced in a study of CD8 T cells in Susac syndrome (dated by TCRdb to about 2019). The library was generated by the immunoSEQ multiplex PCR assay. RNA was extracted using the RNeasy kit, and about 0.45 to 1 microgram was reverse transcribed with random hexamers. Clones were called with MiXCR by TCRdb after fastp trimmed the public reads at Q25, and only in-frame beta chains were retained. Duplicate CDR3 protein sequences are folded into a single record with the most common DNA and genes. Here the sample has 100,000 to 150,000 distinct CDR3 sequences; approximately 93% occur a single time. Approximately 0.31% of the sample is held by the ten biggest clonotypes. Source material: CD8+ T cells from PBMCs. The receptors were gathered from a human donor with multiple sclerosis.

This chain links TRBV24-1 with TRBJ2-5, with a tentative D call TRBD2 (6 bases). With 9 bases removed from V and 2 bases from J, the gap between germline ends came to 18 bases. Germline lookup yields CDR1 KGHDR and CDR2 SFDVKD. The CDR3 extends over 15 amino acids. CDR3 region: CATGSPGDLQETQYF. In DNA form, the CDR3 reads TGTGCCACCGGATCCCCCGGGGACTTACAAGAGACCCAGTACTTC.

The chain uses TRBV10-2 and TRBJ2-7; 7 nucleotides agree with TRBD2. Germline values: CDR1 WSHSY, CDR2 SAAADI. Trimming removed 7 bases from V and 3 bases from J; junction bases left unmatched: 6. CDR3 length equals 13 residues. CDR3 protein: CASIGRESYEQYF. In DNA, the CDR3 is TGCGCCAGCATAGGGAGGGAGAGCTACGAGCAGTACTTC.

CDR3 sequence (DNA): TGTGCCTGGGAGACAGGGCTGGTTAGAGAGACCCAGTACTTC. Translation: CAWETGLVRETQYF. This chain joins TRBV30 and TRBJ2-5; 7 bases are shared with TRBD1. Germline CDR1 reads GTSNPN; CDR2 reads SVGIG (reference sequence). The J segment lost 4 bases and the V segment lost 5 bases, leaving 10 bases of the junction unmatched. This CDR3 region has 14 residues.

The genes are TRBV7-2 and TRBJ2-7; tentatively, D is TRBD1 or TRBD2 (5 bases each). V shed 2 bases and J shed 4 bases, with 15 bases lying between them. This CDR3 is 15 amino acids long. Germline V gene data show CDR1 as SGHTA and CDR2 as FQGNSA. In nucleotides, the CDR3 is TGTGCCAGCAGCTTAAGACCGGGACGCCTATACGAGCAGTACTTC. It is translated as CASSLRPGRLYEQYF.

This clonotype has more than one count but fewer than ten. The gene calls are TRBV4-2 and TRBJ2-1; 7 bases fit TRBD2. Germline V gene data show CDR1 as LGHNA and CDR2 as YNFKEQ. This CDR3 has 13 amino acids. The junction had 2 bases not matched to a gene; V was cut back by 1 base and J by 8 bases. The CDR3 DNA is TGTGCCAGCAGCCAAGGGGCGGGAGATGAGCAGTTCTTC. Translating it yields CASSQGAGDEQFF.

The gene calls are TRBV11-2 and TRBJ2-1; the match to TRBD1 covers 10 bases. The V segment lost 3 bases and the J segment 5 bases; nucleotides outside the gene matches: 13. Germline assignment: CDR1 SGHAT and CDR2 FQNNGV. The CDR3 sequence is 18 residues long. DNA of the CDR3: TGTGCCAGCAGCTTCCTGGGACAGGGGCGGGGGGACAACAATGAGCAGTTCTTC. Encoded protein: CASSFLGQGRGDNNEQFF.

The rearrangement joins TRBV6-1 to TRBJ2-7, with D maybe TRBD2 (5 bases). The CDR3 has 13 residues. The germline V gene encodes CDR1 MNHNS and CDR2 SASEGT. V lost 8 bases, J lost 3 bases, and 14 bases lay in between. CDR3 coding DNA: TGTGCCAGCCAGTTTGGGAGAAACTACGAGCAGTACTTC. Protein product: CASQFGRNYEQYF.

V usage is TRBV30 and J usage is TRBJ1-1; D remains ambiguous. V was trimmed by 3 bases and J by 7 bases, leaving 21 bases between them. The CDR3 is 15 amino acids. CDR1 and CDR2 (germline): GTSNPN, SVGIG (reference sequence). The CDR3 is CAWSARRLTAVEAFF. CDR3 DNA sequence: TGTGCCTGGAGCGCCCGACGGCTGACGGCCGTTGAAGCTTTCTTT. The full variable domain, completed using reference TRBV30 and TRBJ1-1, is SQTIHQWPATLVQPVGSPLSLECTVEGTSNPNLYWYRQAAGRGLQLLFYSVGIGQISSEVPQNLSASRPQDRQFILSSKKLLLSDSGFYLCAWSARRLTAVEAFFGQGTRLTVV.

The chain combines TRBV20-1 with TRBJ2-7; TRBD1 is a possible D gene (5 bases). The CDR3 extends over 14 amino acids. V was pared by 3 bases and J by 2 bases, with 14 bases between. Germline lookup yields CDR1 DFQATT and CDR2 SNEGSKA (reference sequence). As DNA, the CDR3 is TGCAGTGCTAGTAAGACAGACCCCCCCTACGAGCAGTACTTC. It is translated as CSASKTDPPYEQYF.

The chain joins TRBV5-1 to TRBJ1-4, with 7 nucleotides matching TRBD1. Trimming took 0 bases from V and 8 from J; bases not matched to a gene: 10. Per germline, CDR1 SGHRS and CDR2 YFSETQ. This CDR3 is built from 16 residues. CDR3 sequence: CASSLGHRGLREKLFF. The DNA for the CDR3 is TGCGCCAGCAGCTTGGGTCACAGGGGCTTGCGGGAAAAACTGTTTTTT.

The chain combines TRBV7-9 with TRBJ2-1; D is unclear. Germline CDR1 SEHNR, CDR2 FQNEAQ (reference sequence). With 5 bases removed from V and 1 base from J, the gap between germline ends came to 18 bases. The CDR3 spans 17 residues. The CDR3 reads CASSPLHTRISYNEQFF. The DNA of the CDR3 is TGTGCCAGCAGCCCACTCCACACGCGTATATCCTACAATGAGCAGTTCTTC.

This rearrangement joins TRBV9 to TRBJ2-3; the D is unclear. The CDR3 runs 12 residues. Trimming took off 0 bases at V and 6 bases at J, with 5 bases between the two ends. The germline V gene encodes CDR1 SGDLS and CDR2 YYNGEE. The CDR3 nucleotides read TGTGCCAGCAGCGTAGGGGCGGATACGCAGTATTTT. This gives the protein CASSVGADTQYF.